These 25 T cell receptor beta chains share one sample of origin, sequenced in a study of CD8 T cells in ankylosing spondylitis. TCRdb re-called the 5' RACE reads through MiXCR, storing one row per CDR3 protein. The data show around 13,000 distinct CDR3 sequences, around 2.8% seen once. What was sequenced was blood, either unsorted or a sorted T cell fraction (not recorded which). These receptors were obtained from a male donor with ankylosing spondylitis or in good health (not recorded which).

This clonotype appeared many times. The J gene is TRBJ2-3, the V gene TRBV9; no clear D gene. CDR1 SGDLS and CDR2 YYNGEE come from the germline V gene. Between the trimmed V and J ends, which lost 0 bases and 5 bases, there was a span of 4 bases. This CDR3 contains 12 residues. CDR3 DNA sequence: TGTGCCAGCAGCGTAGAAGGAGATACGCAGTATTTT. Translating gives CASSVEGDTQYF.

This clonotype was seen at least ten times. V and J are TRBV9 and TRBJ2-7; 9 positions match TRBD1. Germline lookup yields CDR1 SGDLS and CDR2 YYNGEE. This CDR3 has 15 amino acids. V shed 4 bases, J shed 7 bases, and the junction held 12 bases outside the gene matches. The CDR3: CASSPGGTGFKEQYF. The CDR3 bases are TGTGCCAGCAGCCCCGGAGGGACAGGGTTTAAAGAGCAGTACTTC. Complete variable domain (other parts from reference TRBV9 and TRBJ2-7): DSGVTQTPKHLITATGQRVTLRCSPRSGDLSVYWYQQSLDQGLQFLIQYYNGEERAKGNILERFSAQQFPDLHSELNLSSLELGDSALYFCASSPGGTGFKEQYFGPGTRLTVT.

This clonotype came up many times. The chain employs TRBV9 and TRBJ1-2, with TRBD1 as a possible D gene (6 bases). The germline V and J ends were trimmed by 4 bases and 10 bases, with 20 bases remaining between them. The CDR3 contains 14 residues. The V gene's germline CDR1 is SGDLS and CDR2 YYNGEE. CDR3 protein: CASSLTGGQVDYTF. The DNA of the CDR3 is TGTGCCAGCAGCTTGACGGGGGGGCAGGTCGACTACACCTTC.

This clonotype was seen many times. This chain links TRBV9 with TRBJ2-1, with a weak D call TRBD1 (6 bases). V was cut by 5 bases and J by 0 bases, with 18 bases left in between. Germline V gene sequence: CDR1 SGDLS, CDR2 YYNGEE. This CDR3 is built from 17 residues. This CDR3 reads CASSTQGGRGSYNEQFF. The CDR3 nucleotides read TGTGCCAGCAGTACACAAGGAGGCAGGGGCTCCTACAATGAGCAGTTCTTC. The variable domain in full, with the rest retrieved from reference TRBV9 and TRBJ2-1, is DSGVTQTPKHLITATGQRVTLRCSPRSGDLSVYWYQQSLDQGLQFLIQYYNGEERAKGNILERFSAQQFPDLHSELNLSSLELGDSALYFCASSTQGGRGSYNEQFFGPGTRLTVL.

The sample holds many counts of this clonotype. The rearrangement links TRBV9 to TRBJ2-7, with 8 bases fitting TRBD1. Per germline, CDR1 SGDLS and CDR2 YYNGEE. V lost 4 bases to trimming and J lost 5 bases; unmatched junction nucleotides: 11. The CDR3 has 15 amino acids. The CDR3: CASSTRQGSNDEQYF. CDR3 nucleotides: TGTGCCAGCAGCACCCGACAGGGGAGTAATGACGAGCAGTACTTC. The full variable domain, its missing parts supplied by reference TRBV9 and TRBJ2-7, is DSGVTQTPKHLITATGQRVTLRCSPRSGDLSVYWYQQSLDQGLQFLIQYYNGEERAKGNILERFSAQQFPDLHSELNLSSLELGDSALYFCASSTRQGSNDEQYFGPGTRLTVT.

This clonotype was seen repeatedly, ten times or more. The chain employs TRBV9 and TRBJ2-7; D is unclear. Germline CDR1 reads SGDLS; CDR2 reads YYNGEE. This CDR3 contains 12 residues. The V and J ends lost 0 bases and 6 bases respectively, with 7 bases between them. The CDR3 protein is CASSVVGPEQYF. DNA for the CDR3: TGTGCCAGCAGCGTAGTTGGCCCCGAGCAGTACTTC.

This clonotype was picked up many times. The gene calls are TRBV9 and TRBJ2-3, with D uncertain. Germline CDR1 reads SGDLS; CDR2 reads YYNGEE. V was pared by 2 bases and J by 4 bases, with 8 bases between. The CDR3 is 13 residues long. The CDR3 region is CASSVGFPDTQYF. The CDR3 DNA reads as TGTGCCAGCAGCGTGGGATTTCCAGATACGCAGTATTTT.

This clonotype was observed at least ten times. The chain is built from TRBV9 and TRBJ2-7; 9 bases match TRBD1. Looked up from germline, CDR1 is SGDLS and CDR2 is YYNGEE. The CDR3 is made up of 14 amino acids. The V gene end was trimmed by 3 bases and the J gene end by 6 bases; junction bases not matched to a gene: 7. This chain's CDR3 is CASSALGQGGEQYF. The CDR3 bases are TGTGCCAGCAGCGCCCTGGGACAGGGCGGCGAGCAGTACTTC.

At least ten counts were recorded for this clonotype. This chain uses TRBV9 with TRBJ2-1; 11 nucleotides agree with TRBD2. Germline-derived CDR1 and CDR2 are SGDLS and YYNGEE. This CDR3 has 15 residues. Germline trimming cut 1 base from V and 6 bases from J; bases unmatched to any gene: 3. The CDR3 DNA follows: TGTGCCAGCAGCGTACTAGCGGGGGGATTCAATGAGCAGTTCTTC. As protein: CASSVLAGGFNEQFF. The full variable domain, rest sourced from reference TRBV9 and TRBJ2-1, is DSGVTQTPKHLITATGQRVTLRCSPRSGDLSVYWYQQSLDQGLQFLIQYYNGEERAKGNILERFSAQQFPDLHSELNLSSLELGDSALYFCASSVLAGGFNEQFFGPGTRLTVL.

This clonotype appeared many times. The V gene is TRBV9, the J gene TRBJ2-1, with 11 bases identical to TRBD1. Germline CDR1 SGDLS, CDR2 YYNGEE. CDR3 length equals 15 residues. J gave up 8 bases and V 3 bases, and 7 bases lay outside the gene matches. CDR3 in DNA: TGTGCCAGCAGCGATGGACAGGGGGCCTTCGATGAGCAGTTCTTC. Translated, it gives CASSDGQGAFDEQFF.

This clonotype was seen more than once but under ten times. V is TRBV23-1 and J is TRBJ2-1; 12 positions agree with TRBD2. TRBV23-1 is sorted into the ORF group, with uncertain function. This CDR3 is built from 23 residues. V lost 0 bases, J lost 6 bases, and 24 bases stayed unmatched. The CDR3 loop is CASSQSGFEGRLAGVSLGNEQFF. For the CDR3, the DNA is TGCGCCAGCAGTCAATCGGGATTCGAGGGGAGACTAGCGGGAGTGAGTTTGGGCAATGAGCAGTTCTTC.

This clonotype is medium-sized in the sample. This chain links TRBV9 with TRBJ2-1; D might be TRBD2 (5 bases). Germline CDR1 SGDLS, CDR2 YYNGEE. Deletions cut 5 bases from V and 9 bases from J, with 12 bases between. This CDR3 is 12 amino acids long. The CDR3 DNA reads TGTGCCAGCAGGGGGATAGGGAGTGAGCAGTTCTTC. Translating gives CASRGIGSEQFF. The complete variable domain, with remaining parts taken from reference TRBV9 and TRBJ2-1, reads DSGVTQTPKHLITATGQRVTLRCSPRSGDLSVYWYQQSLDQGLQFLIQYYNGEERAKGNILERFSAQQFPDLHSELNLSSLELGDSALYFCASRGIGSEQFFGPGTRLTVL.

This clonotype was recorded at least ten times. This chain connects TRBV9 to TRBJ2-7, with 12 nucleotides matching TRBD2. CDR1 and CDR2 (germline): SGDLS, YYNGEE. V shed 4 bases, J shed 3 bases, and the junction held 5 bases outside the gene matches. The CDR3 consists of 15 residues. CDR3 nucleotides: TGTGCCAGCAGCACAGGACTAGCGGGGAGCTACGAGCAGTACTTC. Translation gives CASSTGLAGSYEQYF.

This clonotype was detected ten times or more. The gene calls are TRBV9 and TRBJ2-2, with 7 bases fitting TRBD2. From germline, CDR1 is SGDLS and CDR2 YYNGEE. The CDR3 length is 15 residues. V was pared by 2 bases and J by 3 bases, with 4 bases of the junction left unmatched. The CDR3 DNA sequence: TGTGCCAGCAGCGTGGGGGGGGTGGACACCGGGGAGCTGTTTTTT. Amino acid sequence: CASSVGGVDTGELFF.

This clonotype was observed many times. The chain has TRBV9 and TRBJ2-7, with TRBD2 matching over 10 bases. The junction had 7 bases not matched to a gene; V was cut back by 3 bases and J by 4 bases. This CDR3 has 15 residues. CDR1 SGDLS and CDR2 YYNGEE come from the germline V gene. For the CDR3, the DNA is TGTGCCAGCAGCGCAGTTAGCGGGAGGTTTTACGAGCAGTACTTC. This sequence encodes CASSAVSGRFYEQYF.

By frequency in the sample, this clonotype is medium-sized. For the CDR3, the DNA is TGTGCCAGCAGCACACTCGACAGCTATAATTCACCCCTCCACTTT. Translating gives CASSTLDSYNSPLHF. The V gene is TRBV9, the J gene TRBJ1-6, with D maybe TRBD1 (5 bases). V lost 4 bases and J lost 3, with 11 bases in between. Per germline, CDR1 SGDLS and CDR2 YYNGEE. This CDR3 region has 15 residues.

Sample share makes this clonotype medium-sized (0.01 to 0.1%). The chain joins TRBV9 to TRBJ2-3; D not resolved. This CDR3 contains 11 residues. CDR1 and CDR2 from the germline V gene are SGDLS and YYNGEE. V lost 7 bases and J 6 bases, leaving 9 bases between the germline ends. The CDR3 protein is CASAVGDTQYF. As DNA, the CDR3 is TGTGCCAGCGCAGTGGGGGATACGCAGTATTTT.

At least ten counts were recorded for this clonotype. J is TRBJ2-3 and V is TRBV9; 10 nucleotides match TRBD2. V dropped 5 bases and J dropped 2; count of bases not matched to a gene: 8. This CDR3 comprises 16 residues. CDR1 and CDR2 from the germline V gene are SGDLS and YYNGEE. The CDR3 loop is CASRDRLAGDTDTQYF. The CDR3 DNA follows: TGTGCCAGCAGAGACCGACTAGCGGGCGACACAGATACGCAGTATTTT.

This clonotype occurred many times. The J gene is TRBJ2-7, the V gene TRBV9, with 10 bases fitting TRBD1. The CDR3 is made up of 12 amino acids. Trimming cost V 6 bases and J 5 bases; bases outside gene matches: 2. CDR1 and CDR2 from the germline V gene are SGDLS and YYNGEE. The CDR3 sequence: CASKGTGDEQYF. CDR3 nucleotides: TGTGCCAGCAAGGGGACAGGGGACGAGCAGTACTTC.

The table lists this clonotype with many counts. The chain recombines TRBV9 with TRBJ2-2, with 10 bases fitting TRBD1. V trimming: 10 bases; J trimming: 5 bases; junction bases outside the gene matches: 11. Germline loops: CDR1 SGDLS, CDR2 YYNGEE. There are 15 residues in the CDR3. The DNA of the CDR3 is TGTGCCTCGGGGGCGTGGACAGGGGGAACCGGGGAGCTGTTTTTT. It yields the protein CASGAWTGGTGELFF.

Sample share makes this clonotype medium-sized. This chain's CDR3 is CASSQRSLRGGHTDTQYF. CDR3 DNA: TGTGCCAGCAGCCAGAGATCCCTACGAGGCGGGCACACAGATACGCAGTATTTT. The gene calls are TRBV9 and TRBJ2-3; tentative D call: TRBD2 (5 bases). Trimming stripped 4 bases from V and 2 bases from J, with 23 bases between. In germline, CDR1 is SGDLS, CDR2 YYNGEE. This CDR3 has 18 residues.

The chain carries TRBV9 and TRBJ2-3, with 10 nucleotides matching TRBD2. Germline CDR1 is SGDLS and CDR2 is YYNGEE. The junction had 10 bases not matched to a gene; V was cut back by 2 bases and J by 1 base. The CDR3 covers 18 residues. CDR3: CASSVSSGGVRGTDTQYF. Written as DNA, the CDR3 is TGTGCCAGCAGCGTTTCTAGCGGGGGCGTACGAGGCACAGATACGCAGTATTTT.

This clonotype has at least ten counts. The chain uses TRBV9 and TRBJ2-7, with a tentative D call TRBD2 (5 bases). CDR3 size: 14 residues. Germline lookup yields CDR1 SGDLS and CDR2 YYNGEE. Deletions cut 4 bases from V and 4 bases from J, with 15 bases between. CDR3 bases: TGTGCCAGCAGCCAAACCCAGACGGGGTACGAGCAGTACTTC. It encodes CASSQTQTGYEQYF.

This clonotype has more than one count but fewer than ten. The chain carries TRBV9 and TRBJ2-7, with D maybe TRBD2 (7 bases). This CDR3 has 15 amino acids. The ends were cut back, 5 bases at V and 4 bases at J, with 19 bases in the middle. In germline, CDR1 is SGDLS, CDR2 YYNGEE. The CDR3 loop is CASSPEGGQFYEQYF. The CDR3 region has the DNA TGTGCCAGCAGTCCGGAGGGGGGGCAGTTTTACGAGCAGTACTTC.

The sample holds many counts of this clonotype. The gene calls are TRBV9 and TRBJ2-1; 10 bases are shared with TRBD2. The junction had 6 bases not matched to a gene; V was cut back by 0 bases and J by 6 bases. This CDR3 is 16 amino acids long. Germline CDR1 is SGDLS and CDR2 is YYNGEE. CDR3 protein: CASSVGQREGSNEQFF. Written as DNA, the CDR3 is TGTGCCAGCAGCGTAGGGCAGCGGGAGGGCAGCAATGAGCAGTTCTTC.